Sequencing of this T cell receptor beta chain was carried out in a study of metastatic and nonmetastatic thyroid tumors. Study summary: Patients with malignant and benign thyroid disease provided blood and tumor or nodule tissue, whose repertoires were compared.

The study, taken as a whole, reports: Reports indicated that malignant thyroid tumors showed significantly higher TCR beta diversity than benign nodules did, in blood and tumor.

As handled by the study authors: For papillary thyroid cancer, a distant-metastasis classifier was constructed from CDR3 differences observed across clinicopathological groups. TCRdb re-called clones via MiXCR from the PCR reads. The V and J calls were determined by TCRdb, not by the authors. The sample records 60,000 to 85,000 clones, 15% to 20% being singletons. Thyroid surgery was performed in patients who had received no treatment beforehand. This clone was detected many times. Its antigen is unidentified. Trimming left V 8 bases short and J 9 bases short, with 14 bases between. The CDR3 loop spans 13 amino acids. Germline V CDR1 and CDR2: MNHNS, SASEGT.

The sequence was collected from a female donor with papillary thyroid cancer or a benign thyroid nodule (not recorded which). Some clones in this sample may be carry-over from other donors' samples. The sample was blood. The V gene is TRBV6-1, the J gene TRBJ1-6, with a possible D match to TRBD1 (5 bases). The CDR3 reads CASDNDSTSPLHF. Written as DNA, the CDR3 is TGTGCCAGCGACAACGACAGTACTTCACCCCTCCACTTT.